Listed below are T cell receptor beta chains from one sample, sequenced in a study of T cell responses to AZD1222 COVID-19 vaccine. Assay used: immunoSEQ multiplex PCR; TCRdb lists only in-frame clones, some missing. The sample includes 70,000 to 90,000 clones, around nine tenths of them seen just once. The sample in question was peripheral blood, obtained on day 0 of AZD1222 vaccination. Receptor source: an adult in good health. Each CDR3 is given without its conserved first and last residue.

J,V,CDR3
TRBJ1-1,TRBV6-1,ASSEDGRLLGTEAF
TRBJ1-2,TRBV3-1/TRBV3-2,ASSQAGDARGYT
TRBJ2-3,TRBV5-5,ASSHRLRQGGTTDTQY
TRBJ1-1,TRBV7-6,ASSANRANTEAF
TRBJ2-7,TRBV5-6,ASRPNGALKGYEQY
TRBJ1-4,TRBV5-8,ASSEVPRGTGVEKLF
TRBJ2-1,TRBV9,ASSVVPGTSGGNEQF
TRBJ1-1,TRBV19,ASLGPSSNTEAF
TRBJ2-7,TRBV6-5,ASSYSPSDSYEQY
TRBJ1-4,TRBV6-1,ASSEDRLNEKLF
TRBJ2-2,TRBV2,ASSGDSLNTGELF
TRBJ1-2,TRBV15,ATSRDVDRDGYT
TRBJ1-1,TRBV6-1,ASSEEVYTEAF
TRBJ1-2,TRBV28,ASSPSEGGPGRGYT
TRBJ2-3,TRBV25-1,ASSGRTDTQY
TRBJ1-5,TRBV3-1/TRBV3-2,ASSQGSGGNQPQH
TRBJ2-1,TRBV14,ASSLRDRYNEQF
TRBJ1-1,TRBV14,ASSQVAGLTEAF
TRBJ1-4,TRBV6-5,ASSPMGAGEKLF
TRBJ1-1,TRBV6-2/TRBV6-3,ASSYPPTENTEAF
TRBJ2-2,TRBV18,ASSPLGGSPRNTGELF
TRBJ1-2,TRBV19,ASSARQGGGYT
TRBJ1-6,TRBV7-2,ASSLVVDRRNSPLH
TRBJ2-3,TRBV18,ASSPRASGGATDTQY
TRBJ2-7,TRBV27,ASSPRRSSYEQY
TRBJ2-7,TRBV2,ASSGGTPSYEQY
TRBJ1-5,TRBV2,ASSPGASNQPQH
TRBJ1-1,TRBV6-5,ASVRPGERAF
TRBJ2-7,TRBV5-4,ASSYRRDSDSYEQY
TRBJ2-3,TRBV11-2,ASSLEATRDTQY
TRBJ2-1,TRBV4-2,ASSQDTSSGGPHEQF
TRBJ1-4,TRBV19,ASSFWDNEKLF
TRBJ2-7,TRBV7-9,ASSLSGWGSYEQY
TRBJ2-7,TRBV9,ASSPRTGREQY
TRBJ1-1,TRBV2,AGRNSEAF
TRBJ1-5,TRBV27,ASSSRERNQPQH
TRBJ1-5,TRBV18,ASSGTAGQPQH
TRBJ2-7,TRBV10-2,ASSESVRRETY